The next 24 T cell receptor beta chains were all read from a single sample in a study of relationships among human T cell subsets. TCR alpha and beta CDR3s were amplified from mRNA by semiquantitative ARM-PCR. In ARM-PCR, communal superprimers followed tagged nested gene-specific primers for exponential amplification. TCRdb passed the multiplex PCR reads through MiXCR, listing each CDR3 protein once. The profile shows about 12,000 distinct CDR3 sequences, roughly 65% of them singletons. Bead selections for CD25, CD56 and CD294 left a flow-through collected as Th1 cells. Sequenced sample: CD4+ Th1 cells sorted from blood. Receptor source: a man between 40 and 49 years old in good health.

This clonotype was counted only a few times. The chain is built from TRBV1 and TRBJ2-5. TRBV1 is a recognized pseudogene. The CDR3 is made up of 11 amino acids. For the CDR3, the DNA is TGCACCAGCAGCCTGCAAGAGACCCAGTACTTC. Amino acids: CTSSLQETQYF.

The V call is TRBV12-3 or TRBV12-4, the J call TRBJ2-3; weak D call: TRBD2 (5 bases). V shed 4 bases and J shed 6 bases, with 5 bases lying between them. The length of the CDR3 is 11 residues. The CDR3 DNA is TGTGCCAGCAGTTGGGAGGATACGCAGTATTTT. Residues: CASSWEDTQYF.

The J gene is TRBJ2-3, the V gene TRBV30; D is uncertain. Trimming pared 0 bases from V and 4 bases from J, leaving 2 bases between. The germline CDR1 and CDR2 sequences are GTSNPN and SVGIG (reference sequence). This CDR3 region has 11 residues. The CDR3 loop reads CAWSVSDTQYF. The CDR3 DNA reads as TGTGCCTGGAGTGTATCAGATACGCAGTATTTT. The full variable domain, its missing parts supplied by reference TRBV30 and TRBJ2-3, is SQTIHQWPATLVQPVGSPLSLECTVEGTSNPNLYWYRQAAGRGLQLLFYSVGIGQISSEVPQNLSASRPQDRQFILSSKKLLLSDSGFYLCAWSVSDTQYFGPGTRLTVL.

The CDR3 DNA follows: TGCAGCGTTGAACGTAACCGGGACAGCGAAGCTTTCTTT. Protein product: CSVERNRDSEAFF. J is TRBJ1-1 and V is TRBV29-1, with 7 bases aligning to TRBD1. V was pared by 2 bases and J by 8 bases, with 8 bases of the junction left unmatched. Germline V gene lookup returns CDR1 SQVTM and CDR2 ANQGSEA. The CDR3 spans 13 residues. The entire variable domain, with the rest obtained from reference TRBV29-1 and TRBJ1-1, is as follows: SAVISQKPSRDICQRGTSLTIQCQVDSQVTMMFWYRQQPGQSLTLIATANQGSEATYESGFVIDKFPISRPNLTFSTLTVSNMSPEDSSIYLCSVERNRDSEAFFGQGTRLTVV.

The rearrangement uses TRBV19 and TRBJ1-3; D unresolved. This CDR3 comprises 14 residues. V lost 3 bases to trimming and J lost 4 bases, with 10 bases between them. CDR1 and CDR2 from the germline V gene are LNHDA and SQIVND (reference sequence). The CDR3 sequence is CASSITGIGNTIYF. The CDR3 nucleotides are TGTGCCAGTAGTATCACGGGGATCGGAAACACCATATATTTT.

In its sample, this clonotype was seen once. The chain combines TRBV11-2 with TRBJ2-2; D not resolved. The germline V and J ends were trimmed by 5 bases and 2 bases, with 6 bases remaining between them. The CDR3 totals 13 residues. Per the germline V gene, CDR1 is SGHAT and CDR2 is FQNNGV. CDR3 sequence (DNA): TGTGCCAGCAGCCCAGGAAACACCGGGGAGCTGTTTTTT. It codes for CASSPGNTGELFF. The full variable domain, in which reference TRBV11-2 and TRBJ2-2 provide the parts outside the CDR3, is EAGVAQSPRYKIIEKRQSVAFWCNPISGHATLYWYQQILGQGPKLLIQFQNNGVVDDSQLPKDRFSAERLKGVDSTLKIQPAKLEDSAVYLCASSPGNTGELFFGEGSRLTVL.

In this sample, this clonotype is medium-sized. The V call is TRBV28, the J call TRBJ1-1; unclear D gene. The length of the CDR3 is 13 residues. V gave up 6 bases and J gave up 1 base, with 9 bases separating them. Germline V gene data show CDR1 as MDHEN and CDR2 as SYDVKM. CDR3: CASSPTANTEAFF. The CDR3 DNA reads as TGTGCCAGCAGCCCGACTGCGAACACTGAAGCTTTCTTT.

J is TRBJ2-4 and V is TRBV28; D remains ambiguous. CDR3 length: 13 amino acids. V lost 3 bases and J 5 bases, leaving 8 bases between the germline ends. Per the germline V gene, CDR1 is MDHEN and CDR2 is SYDVKM. The CDR3 coding sequence is TGTGCCAGCAGTTTTACGTACCAAAACATTCAGTACTTC. It translates to CASSFTYQNIQYF.

This clonotype was observed a handful of times. The chain has TRBV5-5 and TRBJ2-1, with 11 bases that match TRBD2. V dropped 4 bases and J dropped 5; count of bases not matched to a gene: 2. From germline, CDR1 is SGHKS and CDR2 YYEKEE (reference sequence). The CDR3 spans 14 residues. The CDR3 nucleotides read TGTGCCAGCAGCACGGGACTAGCGGACAATGAGCAGTTCTTC. This sequence encodes CASSTGLADNEQFF.

The rearrangement uses TRBV28 and TRBJ2-7; the D gene is possibly TRBD2 (7 bases). Germline values: CDR1 MDHEN, CDR2 SYDVKM. Trimming removed 1 base at V and 6 bases at J, with 16 bases between. The CDR3 covers 15 residues. This CDR3 is CASSLSGGRRGEQYF. Written as DNA, the CDR3 is TGTGCCAGCAGTTTATCCGGGGGGCGAAGGGGCGAGCAGTACTTC.

The genes are TRBV14 and TRBJ1-1; D is uncertain. The germline V and J ends were trimmed by 0 bases and 3 bases, with 20 bases remaining between them. CDR1 and CDR2 from the germline V gene are SGHDN and FVKESK. This CDR3 is built from 18 residues. CDR3 in DNA: TGTGCCAGCAGCCAAGAACGAGGGTTAATAGTTTCGGACACTGAAGCTTTCTTT. Its translation is CASSQERGLIVSDTEAFF.

The chain is built from TRBV11-3 and TRBJ2-5; 7 bases align to TRBD1. From germline, CDR1 is SGHNT and CDR2 YENEEA. V dropped 1 base and J dropped 4; count of bases not matched to a gene: 6. The CDR3 runs to 15 residues. In nucleotides, the CDR3 is TGTGCCAGCAGCTTAGGCCGACAGGGCCCAGAGACCCAGTACTTC. It translates to CASSLGRQGPETQYF.

The rearrangement uses TRBV6-5 and TRBJ1-5, with D possibly TRBD1 on 5 matching bases. The CDR3 runs to 13 residues. Trimming removed 7 bases at V and 6 bases at J, with 13 bases between. Germline CDR1 reads MNHEY; CDR2 reads SVGAGI. CDR3 in amino acids: CASTNTQGQPQHF. For the CDR3, the DNA is TGTGCCAGCACCAATACTCAGGGTCAGCCCCAGCATTTT.

This chain connects TRBV6-1 to TRBJ1-6; D may be TRBD1 (6 bases). Trimming took off 2 bases at V and 6 bases at J, with 17 bases between the two ends. CDR3 length: 17 residues. Germline V CDR1 and CDR2: MNHNS, SASEGT. CDR3 protein: CASSELLSRGVNSPLHF. As DNA, the CDR3 is TGTGCCAGCAGTGAATTGTTGTCCAGGGGCGTTAATTCACCCCTCCACTTT.

This clonotype has only one observation. The rearrangement joins TRBV10-3 to TRBJ2-1; weak D call: TRBD2 (6 bases). CDR3 length: 15 amino acids. V lost 0 bases and J lost 8, with 14 bases in between. Germline lookup yields CDR1 ENHRY and CDR2 SYGVKD. CDR3 in DNA: TGTGCCATCAGTGAGTCTGGAGGACTACAGTATGAGCAGTTCTTC. As protein: CAISESGGLQYEQFF.

V is TRBV11-1 and J is TRBJ2-5, with a possible D match to TRBD2 (5 bases). The CDR3 totals 13 residues. Germline V gives CDR1 SGHAT, CDR2 FQDESV (reference sequence). V gave up 7 bases and J gave up 3 bases, with 12 bases separating them. Here the CDR3 reads CASTSQAEETQYF. CDR3 DNA sequence: TGTGCCAGCACCTCCCAAGCGGAAGAGACCCAGTACTTC.

V is TRBV29-1 and J is TRBJ2-7; no clear D gene. CDR1 SQVTM and CDR2 ANQGSEA come from the germline V gene. The CDR3 has 12 residues. V lost 5 bases and J 0 bases, leaving 8 bases between the germline ends. The CDR3 bases are TGCAGCGTTAAAGGTCCCTCCTACGAGCAGTACTTC. Its protein is CSVKGPSYEQYF.

This clonotype was counted a few times. This sequence joins TRBV7-3 and TRBJ2-7, with 7 nucleotides matching TRBD1. The length of the CDR3 is 16 residues. CDR1 SGHTA and CDR2 FQGTGA come from the germline V gene. The J segment lost 4 bases and the V segment lost 3 bases, leaving 12 bases of the junction unmatched. CDR3 amino acids: CASSFVGTEDFYEQYF. The CDR3 coding sequence is TGTGCCAGCAGCTTCGTAGGGACAGAAGATTTTTACGAGCAGTACTTC.

This clonotype was counted once. The chain joins TRBV11-2 to TRBJ2-1; 8 positions agree with TRBD2. The ends lost 5 bases at V and 7 bases at J; junction bases unmatched: 10. Germline V gene lookup returns CDR1 SGHAT and CDR2 FQNNGV. This CDR3 region has 15 residues. The CDR3 sequence is CASSRPSGRDNEQFF. The CDR3 coding sequence is TGTGCCAGCAGCCGCCCCAGCGGGAGAGATAATGAGCAGTTCTTC.

This sequence joins TRBV3-1 and TRBJ2-5; no reliable D call. This CDR3 region has 13 residues. V was cut by 6 bases and J by 7 bases, with 15 bases left in between. Germline V lookup: CDR1 LGHDT, CDR2 YNNKEL (reference sequence). The CDR3 reads CASSFGPGGTQYF. Written as DNA, the CDR3 is TGTGCCAGCAGTTTTGGGCCCGGCGGGACCCAGTACTTC.

The CDR3 DNA reads as TGTGCCAGCAGTGAACGACACGGGTCTGGAAACACCATATATTTT. Its protein product is CASSERHGSGNTIYF. The chain employs TRBV2 and TRBJ1-3; the D is unclear. The CDR3 totals 15 residues. Germline V CDR1 and CDR2: SNHLY, FYNNEI. Between the trimmed V and J ends, which lost 2 bases and 1 base, there was a span of 9 bases.

The rearrangement uses TRBV4-1 and TRBJ2-1, with D possibly TRBD2 on 5 matching bases. Trimming stripped 4 bases from V and 0 bases from J, with 10 bases between. The CDR3 length is 15 residues. Germline CDR1 is MGHRA and CDR2 is YSYEKL. CDR3 protein: CASSRPGSSYNEQFF. In DNA, the CDR3 is TGCGCCAGCAGCCGGCCGGGGAGCTCCTACAATGAGCAGTTCTTC.

This clonotype has a handful of counts. One end of the junction varies from germline; a read error may be responsible. This chain joins TRBV10-3 and TRBJ1-2; D is unclear. Germline CDR1 is ENHRY and CDR2 is SYGVKD. The CDR3 is made up of 12 amino acids. The CDR3 DNA sequence: TGTGCCATCAATGAGGAGGGAGGCGGCTACACCTTC. Its translation: CAINEEGGGYTF.

V usage is TRBV28 and J usage is TRBJ2-7; D not certain. CDR3 length equals 14 residues. V was pared by 6 bases and J by 1 base, with 13 bases between. Looked up from germline, CDR1 is MDHEN and CDR2 is SYDVKM. The CDR3 protein is CASSWAPSSYEQYF. CDR3 coding DNA: TGTGCCAGCAGCTGGGCTCCCAGTTCCTACGAGCAGTACTTC.